The 9 T cell receptor beta chains below come from one sample, sequenced in a study of blood T cells in healthy people across ages (dated by TCRdb to the mid-2010s). The method was 5' RACE. The sequencer was an Illumina HiSeq 2500. The second PCR ran for roughly 7 to 11 cycles and used a J-beta primer mix along with a sample-barcoded 5' primer. TCRdb's own reprocessing of the public reads used fastp at Q25 and MiXCR and kept productive beta chains. Every distinct CDR3 protein forms one entry, paired with its most common genes and DNA. In this sample the table shows hundreds of thousands of distinct CDR3 sequences, approximately 22% of which occur a single time. The top ten constitute roughly 22% of the sample. Sequences were obtained from blood. The source is a man aged 65-85 years in good health.

V and J are TRBV20-1 and TRBJ2-3, with D possibly being TRBD1 or TRBD2 (6 bases each). Germline CDR1 DFQATT, CDR2 SNEGSKA (reference sequence). The CDR3 is 16 amino acids. Trimming took off 4 bases at V and 4 bases at J, with 21 bases between the two ends. CDR3 nucleotide sequence: TGCAGTGCTATAGACCGAGGGGGGCAGGGTGCAGATACGCAGTATTTT. Translating it yields CSAIDRGGQGADTQYF.

The sample holds many counts of this clonotype. The gene calls are TRBV9 and TRBJ2-1, with D uncertain. The CDR3 extends over 15 amino acids. V lost 5 bases and J 10 bases, leaving 22 bases between the germline ends. CDR1 and CDR2 (germline): SGDLS, YYNGEE. The CDR3 nucleotides read TGTGCCAGCAGTGACGCTGCAGACCCTACTGGGGAGCAGTTCTTC. Translating it yields CASSDAADPTGEQFF.

The rearrangement uses TRBV4-2 and TRBJ1-2; perhaps TRBD1 as D (6 bases). Germline loops: CDR1 LGHNA, CDR2 YNFKEQ. The germline V and J ends were trimmed by 3 bases and 4 bases, with 15 bases remaining between them. The CDR3 covers 15 residues. CDR3 region: CASSQSRGGSYGYTF. The CDR3 DNA is TGTGCCAGCAGCCAGAGTAGGGGGGGATCCTATGGCTACACCTTC.

J is TRBJ2-4 and V is TRBV6-2 or TRBV6-3; D gene uncertain. Germline CDR1 is MNHEY and CDR2 is SVGEGT. Trimming took 6 bases from V and 5 from J, leaving 8 bases between them. The CDR3 extends over 12 amino acids. CDR3 loop: CASRTTQNIQYF. DNA of the CDR3: TGTGCCAGCAGGACGACCCAAAACATTCAGTACTTC.

This clonotype was counted only a few times. The J gene is TRBJ2-5, the V gene TRBV7-2; D gene unclear. CDR1 and CDR2 from the germline V gene are SGHTA and FQGNSA. This CDR3 is 14 amino acids long. The V gene lost 7 bases and the J gene lost 7 bases, with 19 bases spanning the gap. DNA for the CDR3: TGTGCCAGCATTCCTGACTCGACCACCTCGACCCAGTACTTC. The encoded protein is CASIPDSTTSTQYF.

V usage is TRBV12-3 or TRBV12-4 and J usage is TRBJ2-1, with 10 nucleotides matching TRBD1. The J segment lost 6 bases and the V segment lost 5 bases, leaving 10 bases of the junction unmatched. The CDR3 contains 16 residues. Written as DNA, the CDR3 is TGTGCCAGCAGTGCCCCCGGGACAGGGGTACGCAATGAGCAGTTCTTC. Protein product: CASSAPGTGVRNEQFF.

This clonotype showed up just a few times. This rearrangement joins TRBV3-1 to TRBJ1-2; no reliable D call. With 1 base removed from V and 7 bases from J, the gap between germline ends came to 7 bases. Per the germline V gene, CDR1 is LGHDT and CDR2 is YNNKEL (reference sequence). This CDR3 contains 12 residues. The CDR3 loop is CASSQGWGGYTF. CDR3 DNA: TGTGCCAGCAGCCAAGGGTGGGGTGGCTACACCTTC.

This clonotype has a count of ten or more. The chain joins TRBV5-5 to TRBJ2-3, with D possibly called TRBD1 or TRBD2 (6 bases each). The CDR3 has 15 residues. Trimming stripped 4 bases from V and 12 bases from J, with 24 bases between. CDR1 and CDR2 (germline): SGHKS, YYEKEE (reference sequence). CDR3 nucleotides: TGTGCCAGCAGCCCGGACGCGAACGGGGGCCTTAAACAGTATTTT. Protein sequence: CASSPDANGGLKQYF.

This sequence joins TRBV7-6 and TRBJ1-1; 12 bases agree with TRBD1. The germline CDR1 and CDR2 sequences are SGHVS and FNYEAQ. CDR3 size: 16 residues. Trimming at V came to 5 bases and at J to 4 bases, leaving 8 bases not matched to a gene. CDR3: CASSPGTGGTSTEAFF. CDR3 coding DNA: TGTGCCAGCAGCCCGGGGACAGGGGGCACAAGCACTGAAGCTTTCTTT.